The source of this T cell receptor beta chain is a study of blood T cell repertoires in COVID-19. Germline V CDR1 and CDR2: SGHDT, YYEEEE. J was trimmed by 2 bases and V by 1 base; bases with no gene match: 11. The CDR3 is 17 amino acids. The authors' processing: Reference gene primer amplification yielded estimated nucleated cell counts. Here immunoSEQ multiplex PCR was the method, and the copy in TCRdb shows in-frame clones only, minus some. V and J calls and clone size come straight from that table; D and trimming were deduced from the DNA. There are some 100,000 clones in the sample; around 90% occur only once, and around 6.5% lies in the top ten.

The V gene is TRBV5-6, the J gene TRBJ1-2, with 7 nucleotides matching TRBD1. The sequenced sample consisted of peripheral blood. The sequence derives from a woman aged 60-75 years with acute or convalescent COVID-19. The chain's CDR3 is CASSLRVQGRGNYGYTF. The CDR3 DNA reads TGTGCCAGCAGCTTGAGGGTACAGGGGCGAGGGAACTATGGCTACACCTTC.